Below, 19 T cell receptor beta chains from the same sample are listed, as sequenced in a study of PD-1 blockade in classical Hodgkin lymphoma. The assay was immunoSEQ multiplex PCR, and TCRdb's table has in-frame clones only and misses some. The sample contains 21,000 or so clones, about 80% of which appear only once. All the patients suffered relapse after autologous stem cell transplantation, and brentuximab vedotin exposure differed. Source: peripheral blood mononuclear cells (PBMCs), taken before the second cycle of nivolumab. These receptors all come from a human donor with classical Hodgkin lymphoma.

V usage is TRBV7-9 and J usage is TRBJ2-5; 8 bases agree with TRBD1. The CDR3 extends over 14 amino acids. Trimming cost V 4 bases and J 5 bases; bases outside gene matches: 6. Germline loops: CDR1 SEHNR, CDR2 FQNEAQ (reference sequence). The CDR3 DNA follows: TGTGCCAGCAGCTCCCAGGGGGCCTTGGAGACCCAGTACTTC. This codes for CASSSQGALETQYF. The whole variable domain, remainder taken from reference TRBV7-9 and TRBJ2-5, is DTGVSQNPRHKITKRGQNVTFRCDPISEHNRLYWYRQTLGQGPEFLTYFQNEAQLEKSRLLSDRFSAERPKGSFSTLEIQRTEQGDSAMYLCASSSQGALETQYFGPGTRLLVL.

This clone occurred once. V usage is TRBV5-1 and J usage is TRBJ2-7; no definite D call. The V and J ends lost 0 bases and 5 bases respectively, with 12 bases between them. Germline V gene data show CDR1 as SGHRS and CDR2 as YFSETQ. This CDR3 is built from 14 residues. CDR3 region: CASSLGLTGHEQYF. As DNA, the CDR3 is TGCGCCAGCAGCTTGGGACTCACCGGGCACGAGCAGTACTTC.

V and J are TRBV6-1 and TRBJ1-1; D uncertain. V lost 3 bases and J lost 5, with 10 bases in between. The CDR3 length is 13 residues. CDR1 and CDR2 from the germline V gene are MNHNS and SASEGT. CDR3 in DNA: TGTGCCAGCAGTGAGACGACGGGAACTGAAGCTTTCTTT. Its translation: CASSETTGTEAFF.

The chain links TRBV18 to TRBJ1-6; D unclear. Trimming removed 4 bases from V and 0 bases from J, with 13 bases in between. Per germline, CDR1 KGHSH and CDR2 LQKENI. The CDR3 is made up of 17 amino acids. The CDR3, as DNA: TGTGCCAGCTCACTCCAAGGCCCGGGCTCCTATAATTCACCCCTCCACTTT. This gives the protein CASSLQGPGSYNSPLHF.

The chain links TRBV5-5 to TRBJ2-7; unclear D gene. Germline CDR1 reads SGHKS; CDR2 reads YYEKEE (reference sequence). V shed 0 bases and J shed 5 bases, with 15 bases lying between them. The CDR3 totals 15 residues. In DNA, the CDR3 is TGTGCCAGCAGCTTGGCGGGTTATCGAAGTCACGAGCAGTACTTC. Residues: CASSLAGYRSHEQYF. Filled out from reference TRBV5-5 and TRBJ2-7, the complete variable domain reads DAGVTQSPTHLIKTRGQQVTLRCSPISGHKSVSWYQQVLGQGPQFIFQYYEKEERGRGNFPDRFSARQFPNYSSELNVNALLLGDSALYLCASSLAGYRSHEQYFGPGTRLTVT.

The chain combines TRBV6-5 with TRBJ1-6; D unclear. Germline V CDR1 and CDR2: MNHEY, SVGAGI. The V end lost 0 bases, the J end lost 7 bases, and 10 bases lay between the germline ends. CDR3 length: 15 residues. The CDR3 spells CASSYSGPGNSPLHF. CDR3 bases: TGTGCCAGCAGTTACTCGGGCCCCGGCAATTCACCCCTCCACTTT.

This clone appeared a few times. The CDR3 sequence: CASSVGVSVSTDTQYF. CDR3 DNA: TGTGCCAGCAGCGTAGGGGTTAGCGTGAGCACAGATACGCAGTATTTT. V is TRBV9 and J is TRBJ2-3, with D tentatively TRBD2 (5 bases). CDR3 length equals 16 residues. Germline V lookup: CDR1 SGDLS, CDR2 YYNGEE. V was trimmed by 0 bases and J by 0 bases, leaving 11 bases between them.

This chain links TRBV11-2 with TRBJ2-2; maybe TRBD2 (6 bases). CDR1 is SGHAT, CDR2 FQNNGV, per germline. V gave up 5 bases and J gave up 9 bases, with 22 bases separating them. CDR3 size: 16 residues. As DNA, the CDR3 is TGTGCCAGCAGCGATCAGAACCCGGGACTCCGAAGGGAGCTGTTTTTT. Its translation is CASSDQNPGLRRELFF.

The J gene is TRBJ1-1, the V gene TRBV5-4; D not certain. Trimming pared 0 bases from V and 0 bases from J, leaving 3 bases between. Germline CDR1 is SGHNT and CDR2 is YYREEE (reference sequence). The CDR3 loop spans 13 amino acids. CDR3 coding DNA: TGTGCCAGCAGCTTGGTAGTGAACACTGAAGCTTTCTTT. As protein: CASSLVVNTEAFF.

J is TRBJ1-2 and V is TRBV7-9; tentatively, D is TRBD1 (6 bases). This CDR3 is 13 amino acids long. Trimming stripped 5 bases from V and 8 bases from J, with 15 bases between. Germline CDR1 reads SEHNR; CDR2 reads FQNEAQ (reference sequence). This chain's CDR3 is CASSTQGHRGYTF. The CDR3 DNA sequence: TGTGCCAGCAGCACACAGGGTCACCGGGGCTACACCTTC.

The genes are TRBV29-1 and TRBJ1-4, with D possibly TRBD1 on 5 matching bases. The CDR3 is made up of 11 amino acids. Germline V gene lookup returns CDR1 SQVTM and CDR2 ANQGSEA. With 6 bases removed from V and 8 bases from J, the gap between germline ends came to 10 bases. For the CDR3, the DNA is TGCAGCGTGACAGTTGGCGAAAAACTGTTTTTT. This sequence encodes CSVTVGEKLFF.

The V gene is TRBV6-5, the J gene TRBJ1-1; perhaps TRBD1 as D (5 bases). This CDR3 region has 13 residues. V was shortened by 0 bases and J by 5 bases, with 7 bases between the two germline ends. Per germline, CDR1 MNHEY and CDR2 SVGAGI. The CDR3 region is CASSYSGGTEAFF. The CDR3 DNA sequence: TGTGCCAGCAGTTACTCGGGGGGAACTGAAGCTTTCTTT.

This rearrangement joins TRBV5-1 to TRBJ2-1; the match to TRBD2 covers 8 bases. Germline assignment: CDR1 SGHRS and CDR2 YFSETQ. With 0 bases clipped from V and 5 bases from J, the junction kept 7 bases outside the gene matches. The CDR3 consists of 16 residues. CDR3 amino acids: CASSLAPGLGHNEQFF. The CDR3 DNA reads TGCGCCAGCAGCTTGGCCCCGGGACTAGGACACAATGAGCAGTTCTTC.

The chain employs TRBV5-4 and TRBJ2-2, with no clear D. V lost 4 bases to trimming and J lost 1 base, with 11 bases between them. Germline assignment: CDR1 SGHNT and CDR2 YYREEE (reference sequence). CDR3 size: 15 residues. In DNA form, the CDR3 reads TGTGCCAGCAGCCCCCGCCCTAAGAACACCGGGGAGCTGTTTTTT. Protein product: CASSPRPKNTGELFF.

The chain uses TRBV4-3 and TRBJ2-3, with D tentatively TRBD2 (6 bases). The CDR3 contains 15 residues. The germline V gene has CDR1 LGHNA and CDR2 YSLEER. The V gene lost 1 base and the J gene lost 5 bases, with 13 bases spanning the gap. CDR3 nucleotide sequence: TGCGCCAGCAGCCAAGGGCTGGGACTTCTAGATACGCAGTATTTT. As protein: CASSQGLGLLDTQYF.

V gene TRBV30 combines with J gene TRBJ1-4, with unresolved D. V was clipped by 0 bases and J by 6 bases, with 14 bases between them. The CDR3 loop spans 15 amino acids. The germline V gene has CDR1 GTSNPN and CDR2 SVGIG (reference sequence). As DNA, the CDR3 is TGTGCCTGGAGTGTAAGTCACCCCGGGCATGAAAAACTGTTTTTT. This codes for CAWSVSHPGHEKLFF.

The chain has TRBV10-1 and TRBJ2-5, with 12 positions matching TRBD2. Germline V gene data show CDR1 as WNHNN and CDR2 as SYGVQD (reference sequence). CDR3 size: 18 residues. Trimming at V came to 2 bases and at J to 5 bases, leaving 12 bases not matched to a gene. CDR3 in amino acids: CASSEGKLAGGRLETQYF. The CDR3 coding sequence is TGCGCCAGCAGTGAGGGCAAACTAGCGGGAGGTAGACTTGAGACCCAGTACTTC.

The CDR3 sequence: CASSYIAGGPSEQYF. The CDR3 DNA reads TGTGCCAGCAGTTATATAGCGGGAGGGCCTAGTGAGCAGTACTTC. V usage is TRBV6-5 and J usage is TRBJ2-7; TRBD2 aligns across 11 bases. CDR3 size: 15 residues. The junction had 8 bases not matched to a gene; V was cut back by 3 bases and J by 7 bases. The germline CDR1 and CDR2 sequences are MNHEY and SVGAGI.

The V and J genes are TRBV15 and TRBJ1-1; D not certain. Trimming cost V 10 bases and J 1 base, with 10 bases left between them. This CDR3 contains 12 residues. CDR1 LNHNV and CDR2 YYDKDF come from the germline V gene (reference sequence). CDR3 amino acids: CAIQWGNTEAFF. DNA of the CDR3: TGTGCCATCCAGTGGGGGAACACTGAAGCTTTCTTT.